The clone carrying this T cell receptor (beta chain) was detected a few times. Antigen specificity is unknown. This sample was taken from a study of T cells after yellow fever vaccination. General study points: Abundant bulk-population clonotypes could contaminate the FACS-sorted repertoires. Most primary-vaccination clones reappeared after the booster (about 95% CD4, approximately 88% CD8).

In germline, CDR1 is SGHTA, CDR2 FQGNSA. The CDR3 loop spans 13 amino acids. Trimming pared 6 bases from V and 4 bases from J, leaving 12 bases between. A process of 5'RACE template switching, which added a universal primer site and UMIs, was used to make TCR cDNA. TCRdb re-analysed the 5' RACE reads in MiXCR, keeping a single row per CDR3 protein. Of 450,000 to 600,000 distinct CDR3 sequences listed, around 17% are singletons. The gene calls are TRBV7-2 and TRBJ1-1; no definite D call. The origin of this receptor is a man in his late teens or twenties who received the YFV17D yellow fever vaccine. Sequenced material: PBMCs, taken more than 4 days after the first yellow fever vaccination. In nucleotides, the CDR3 is TGTGCCAGCAGAGTGATGATGAGCACTGAAGCTTTCTTT. It is translated as CASRVMMSTEAFF.